The entry below describes one TCR beta chain. This record belongs to a study of blood T cell repertoires in COVID-19. Across the whole study: Donors in the United States, Italy and Spain gave samples during acute or convalescent COVID-19. Sample material is recorded as cDNA or gDNA derived from T cells, B-cell-depleted T cells, or PBMCs.

Per the original methods: Amplification with reference gene primers provided the estimates of nucleated cell counts. Data came from immunoSEQ multiplex PCR; TCRdb stores just in-frame clones and leaves some out. The DNA was the basis for D and trimming; V, J and clone size are from that table. This table holds 190,000 or so clones, about 88% found once. V was pared by 8 bases and J by 6 bases, with 6 bases of the junction left unmatched. Germline CDR1 is MDHEN and CDR2 is SYDVKM. CDR3 length: 13 residues. The sequenced material came from peripheral blood. This chain joins TRBV28 and TRBJ2-2, with TRBD1 matching 7 bases. The clonotype was recovered from a man aged 40-49 years with active or convalescent COVID-19. This CDR3 reads CASLSQGPGELFF. Written as DNA, the CDR3 is TGTGCCAGCCTCTCACAGGGGCCCGGGGAGCTGTTTTTT.